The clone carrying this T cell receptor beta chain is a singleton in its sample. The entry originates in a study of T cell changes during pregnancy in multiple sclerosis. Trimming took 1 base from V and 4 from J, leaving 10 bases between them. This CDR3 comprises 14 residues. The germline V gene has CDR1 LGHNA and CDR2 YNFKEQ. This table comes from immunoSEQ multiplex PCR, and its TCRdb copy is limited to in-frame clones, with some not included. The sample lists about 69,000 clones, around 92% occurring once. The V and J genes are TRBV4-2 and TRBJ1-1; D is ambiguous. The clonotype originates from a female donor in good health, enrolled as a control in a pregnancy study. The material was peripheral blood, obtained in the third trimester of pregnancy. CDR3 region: CASSQAEGTTEAFF. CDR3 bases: TGTGCCAGCAGCCAAGCAGAGGGTACCACTGAAGCTTTCTTT.